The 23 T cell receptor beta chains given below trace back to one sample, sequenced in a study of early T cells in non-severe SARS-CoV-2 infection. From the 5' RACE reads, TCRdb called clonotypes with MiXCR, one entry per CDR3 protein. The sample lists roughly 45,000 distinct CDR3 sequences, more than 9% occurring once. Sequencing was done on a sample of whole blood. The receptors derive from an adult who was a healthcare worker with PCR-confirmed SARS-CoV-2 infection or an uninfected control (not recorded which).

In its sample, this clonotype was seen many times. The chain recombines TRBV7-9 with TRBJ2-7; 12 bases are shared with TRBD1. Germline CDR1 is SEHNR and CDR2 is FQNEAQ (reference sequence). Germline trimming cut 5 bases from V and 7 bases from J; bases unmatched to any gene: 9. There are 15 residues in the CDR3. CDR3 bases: TGTGCCAGCAGCCCAAAGGGACAGGGGGCTCGGGAGCAGTACTTC. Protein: CASSPKGQGAREQYF.

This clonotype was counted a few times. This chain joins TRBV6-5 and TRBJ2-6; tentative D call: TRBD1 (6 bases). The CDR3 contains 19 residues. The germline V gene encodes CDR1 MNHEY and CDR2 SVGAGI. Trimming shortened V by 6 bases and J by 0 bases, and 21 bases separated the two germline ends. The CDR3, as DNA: TGTGCCAGCAGCCTACAGTGGCAGGGGAGATTCTCTGGGGCCAACGTCCTGACTTTC. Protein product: CASSLQWQGRFSGANVLTF.

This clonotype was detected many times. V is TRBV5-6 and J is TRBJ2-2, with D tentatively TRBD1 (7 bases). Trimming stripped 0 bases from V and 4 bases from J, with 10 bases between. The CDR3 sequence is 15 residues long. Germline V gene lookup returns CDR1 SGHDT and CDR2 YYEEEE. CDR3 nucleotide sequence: TGTGCCAGCAGCTTGGGACAGGGACTCACCGGGGAGCTGTTTTTT. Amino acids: CASSLGQGLTGELFF.

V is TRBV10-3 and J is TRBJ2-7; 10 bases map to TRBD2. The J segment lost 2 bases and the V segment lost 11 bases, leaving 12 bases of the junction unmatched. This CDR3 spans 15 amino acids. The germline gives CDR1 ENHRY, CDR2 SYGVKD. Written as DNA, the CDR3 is TGTGCCTCCACGCCCCAGCGGGGGGGCGCCTACGAGCAGTACTTC. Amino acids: CASTPQRGGAYEQYF.

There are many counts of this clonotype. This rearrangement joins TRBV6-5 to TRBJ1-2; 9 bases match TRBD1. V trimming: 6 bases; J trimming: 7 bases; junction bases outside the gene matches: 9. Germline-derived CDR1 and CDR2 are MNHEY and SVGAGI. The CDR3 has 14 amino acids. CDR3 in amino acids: CASRITGTGSGYTF. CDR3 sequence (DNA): TGTGCCAGCAGGATCACGGGGACAGGGAGTGGCTACACCTTC.

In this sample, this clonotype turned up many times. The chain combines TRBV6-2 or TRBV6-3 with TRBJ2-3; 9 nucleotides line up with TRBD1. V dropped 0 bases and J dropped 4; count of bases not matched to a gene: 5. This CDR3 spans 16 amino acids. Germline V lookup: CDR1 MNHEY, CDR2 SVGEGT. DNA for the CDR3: TGTGCCAGCAGTTACTCGGGGACAGGGTGGTCAGATACGCAGTATTTT. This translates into CASSYSGTGWSDTQYF.

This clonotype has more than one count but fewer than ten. CDR3 sequence: CASTPTGQNTEAFF. The CDR3 region has the DNA TGTGCCAGCACCCCGACAGGACAGAACACTGAAGCTTTCTTT. This rearrangement joins TRBV7-2 to TRBJ1-1, with TRBD1 as a possible D gene (6 bases). The CDR3 consists of 14 residues. The germline V and J ends were trimmed by 7 bases and 1 base, with 13 bases remaining between them. Germline values: CDR1 SGHTA, CDR2 FQGNSA.

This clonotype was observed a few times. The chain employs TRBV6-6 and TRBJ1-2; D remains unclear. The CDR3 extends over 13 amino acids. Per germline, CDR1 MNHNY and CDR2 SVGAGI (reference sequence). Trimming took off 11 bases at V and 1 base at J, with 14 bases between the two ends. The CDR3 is CAEADRLNYGYTF. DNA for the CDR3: TGTGCCGAGGCGGACCGACTTAACTATGGCTACACCTTC.

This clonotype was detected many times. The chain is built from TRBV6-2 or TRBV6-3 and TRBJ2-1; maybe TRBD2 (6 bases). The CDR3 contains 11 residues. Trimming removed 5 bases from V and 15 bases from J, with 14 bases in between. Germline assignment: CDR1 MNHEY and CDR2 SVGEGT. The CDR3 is CASSGRGSTFF. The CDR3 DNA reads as TGTGCCAGCAGTGGCCGGGGGAGCACGTTCTTC.

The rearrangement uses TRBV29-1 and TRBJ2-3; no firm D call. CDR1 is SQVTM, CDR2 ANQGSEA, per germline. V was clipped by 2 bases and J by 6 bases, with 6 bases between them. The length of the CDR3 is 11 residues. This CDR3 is CSVETGDTQYF. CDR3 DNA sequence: TGCAGCGTTGAAACTGGGGATACGCAGTATTTT.

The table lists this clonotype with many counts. CDR3 residues: CAISGGQGNSPLHF. The CDR3 bases are TGTGCCATCAGTGGGGGACAGGGGAATTCACCCCTCCACTTT. This chain uses TRBV10-3 with TRBJ1-6; TRBD1 aligns across 10 bases. Germline V gene data show CDR1 as ENHRY and CDR2 as SYGVKD. The CDR3 length is 14 residues. V was clipped by 4 bases and J by 7 bases; unmatched bases: 1.

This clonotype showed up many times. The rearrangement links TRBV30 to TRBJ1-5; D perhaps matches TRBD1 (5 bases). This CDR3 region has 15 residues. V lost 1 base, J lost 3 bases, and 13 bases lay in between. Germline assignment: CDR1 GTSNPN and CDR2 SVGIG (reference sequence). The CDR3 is CAWSGRGLFNQPQHF. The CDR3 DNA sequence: TGTGCCTGGAGTGGACGGGGACTCTTCAATCAGCCCCAGCATTTT.

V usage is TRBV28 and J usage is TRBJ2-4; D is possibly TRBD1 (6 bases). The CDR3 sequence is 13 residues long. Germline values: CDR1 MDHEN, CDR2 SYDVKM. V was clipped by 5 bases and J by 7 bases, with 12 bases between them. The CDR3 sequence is CASSRRGRNIQYF. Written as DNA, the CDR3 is TGTGCCAGCAGTCGCAGGGGACGGAACATTCAGTACTTC.

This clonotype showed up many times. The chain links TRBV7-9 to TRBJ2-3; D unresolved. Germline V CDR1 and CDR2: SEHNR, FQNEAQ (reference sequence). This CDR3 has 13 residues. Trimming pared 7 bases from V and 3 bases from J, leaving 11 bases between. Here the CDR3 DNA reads TGTGCCAGCAACCAATTTGAGACAGATACGCAGTATTTT. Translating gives CASNQFETDTQYF.

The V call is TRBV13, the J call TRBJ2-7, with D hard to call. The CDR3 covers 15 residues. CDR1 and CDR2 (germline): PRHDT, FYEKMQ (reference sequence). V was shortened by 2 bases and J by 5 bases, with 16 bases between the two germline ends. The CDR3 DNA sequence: TGTGCCAGCAGCTTACTTCTGCGCCCCCCTCACGAGCAGTACTTC. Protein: CASSLLLRPPHEQYF.

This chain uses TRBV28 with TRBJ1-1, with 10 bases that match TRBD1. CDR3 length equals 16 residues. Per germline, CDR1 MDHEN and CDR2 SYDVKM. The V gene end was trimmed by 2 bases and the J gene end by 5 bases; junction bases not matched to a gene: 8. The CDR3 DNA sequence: TGTGCCAGCAGTTTAAGACAGGGGGCTTGGAGGACTGAAGCTTTCTTT. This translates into CASSLRQGAWRTEAFF.

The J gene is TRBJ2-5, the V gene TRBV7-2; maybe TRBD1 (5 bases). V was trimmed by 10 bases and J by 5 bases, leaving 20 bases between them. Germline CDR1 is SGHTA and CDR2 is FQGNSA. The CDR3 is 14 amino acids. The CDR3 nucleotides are TGTGCCACTACCCGCTCGTGGGGCGTGGAGACCCAGTACTTC. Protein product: CATTRSWGVETQYF.

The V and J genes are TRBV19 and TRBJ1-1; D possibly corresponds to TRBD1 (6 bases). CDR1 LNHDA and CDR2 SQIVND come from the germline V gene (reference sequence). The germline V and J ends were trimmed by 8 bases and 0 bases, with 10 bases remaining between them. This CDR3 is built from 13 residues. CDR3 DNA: TGTGCCAGTTTCGGACAGTTGAACACTGAAGCTTTCTTT. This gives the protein CASFGQLNTEAFF.

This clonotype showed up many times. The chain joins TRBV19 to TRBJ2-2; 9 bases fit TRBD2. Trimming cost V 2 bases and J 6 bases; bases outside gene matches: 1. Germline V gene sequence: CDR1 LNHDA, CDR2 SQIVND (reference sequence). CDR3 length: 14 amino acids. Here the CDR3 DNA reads TGTGCCAGTAGTATACTAGCGGGACCCGGGGAGCTGTTTTTT. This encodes CASSILAGPGELFF.

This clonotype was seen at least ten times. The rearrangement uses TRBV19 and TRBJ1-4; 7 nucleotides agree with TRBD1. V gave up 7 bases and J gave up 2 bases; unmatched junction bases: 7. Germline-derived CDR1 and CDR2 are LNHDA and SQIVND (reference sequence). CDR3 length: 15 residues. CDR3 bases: TGTGCCAGTAACCCGTTCAGGGGGACTAATGAAAAACTGTTTTTT. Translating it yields CASNPFRGTNEKLFF.

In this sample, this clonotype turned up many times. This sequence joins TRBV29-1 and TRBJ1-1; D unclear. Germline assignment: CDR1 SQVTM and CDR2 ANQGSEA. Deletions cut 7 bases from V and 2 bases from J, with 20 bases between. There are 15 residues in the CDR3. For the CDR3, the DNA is TGCAGCGCCCTATCTTGGGCAGCCTCTAACACTGAAGCTTTCTTT. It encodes CSALSWAASNTEAFF.

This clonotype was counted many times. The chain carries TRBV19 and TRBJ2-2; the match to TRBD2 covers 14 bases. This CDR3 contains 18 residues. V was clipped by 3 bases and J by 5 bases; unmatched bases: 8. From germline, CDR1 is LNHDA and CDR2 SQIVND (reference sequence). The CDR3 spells CASSIRGLAGVGTGELFF. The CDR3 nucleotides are TGTGCCAGTAGTATCCGGGGACTAGCGGGAGTTGGAACCGGGGAGCTGTTTTTT.

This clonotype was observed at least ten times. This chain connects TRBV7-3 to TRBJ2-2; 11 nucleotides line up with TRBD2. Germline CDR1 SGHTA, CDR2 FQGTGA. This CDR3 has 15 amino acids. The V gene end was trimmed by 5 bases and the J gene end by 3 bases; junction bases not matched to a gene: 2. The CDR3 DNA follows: TGTGCCAGCAGCCCGGGACTAGCGGACACCGGGGAGCTGTTTTTT. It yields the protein CASSPGLADTGELFF.